This T cell receptor beta chain was sequenced during a study of Tregs in tolerant kidney transplant recipients. Study as a whole: Sorting of CD4+CD25+CD127- cells followed approximately three-day belatacept mixed lymphocyte reactions, sometimes with roughly five-day graft donor restimulation.

Germline V gene sequence: CDR1 SGHAT, CDR2 FQNNGV. The V gene lost 1 base and the J gene lost 6 bases, with 7 bases spanning the gap. The CDR3 is made up of 13 amino acids. Worth noting for this clone: Its target is not known.

TCRdb's copy holds only in-frame clones and misses some; the assay was immunoSEQ multiplex PCR. The repertoire holds under 50,000 clones, roughly 95% seen once, with about 0.36% in the top ten. The chain couples TRBV11-2 to TRBJ2-1; D unclear. This receptor was identified in a human donor in good health. The source material was Tregs from blood cultured with allogeneic cells. The CDR3 loop is CASSLAPANEQFF. CDR3 nucleotides: TGTGCCAGCAGCTTAGCCCCGGCCAATGAGCAGTTCTTC.